This entry is about one T cell receptor (beta chain). This CDR3 contains 14 residues. Per germline, CDR1 SQVTM and CDR2 ANQGSEA. J lost 5 bases, V lost 4 bases, and 9 bases had no gene match. The sample comes from a study of shared clonotypes between healthy human individuals. Study-wide context: CD8 memory received one plate per donor, CD8 naive two, CD4 memory three and CD4 naive three.

Clones were read by immunoSEQ multiplex PCR, and TCRdb kept only the in-frame ones, dropping some. The sample includes about 1.5 million clones, 95% to 99% of them seen just once. Donors, without exception, were Caucasian adults residing in Nashville, Tennessee. The specimen was naive CD4+ T cells sorted from blood. Subset described: CD45RA+ positively selected. This TCR was recovered from a man between 25 and 39 years old in good health. The chain uses TRBV29-1 and TRBJ2-7; 9 bases fit TRBD2. The CDR3 DNA follows: TGCAGCGTTGGGGTAGCGGGAGTGGCCAACGAGCAGTACTTC. The encoded protein is CSVGVAGVANEQYF.